The clone carrying this TCR beta chain occurred a few times. The antigen remains undetermined. Authors' data handling: Clinicopathological groups of papillary thyroid cancer showed CDR3 differences that were used to build a distant-metastasis classifier. MiXCR was used by TCRdb to re-call the PCR reads. TCRdb, not the authors, supplied the V and J calls. The sample contains approximately 12,000 clones, approximately 21% of which appear only once. The CDR3 extends over 12 amino acids. Germline-derived CDR1 and CDR2 are MDHEN and SYDVKM. With 2 bases removed from V and 4 bases from J, the gap between germline ends came to 6 bases. The data were taken from a study of metastatic and nonmetastatic thyroid tumors. Study at large: It was across blood and tumor or nodule tissue from malignant and benign thyroid patients that repertoires were compared.

Whole-study results and caveats: Benign nodules reportedly had significantly lower TCR beta diversity than malignant thyroid tumors in blood and tumor.

Every patient was untreated before thyroid surgery. J is TRBJ2-7 and V is TRBV28; D gene uncertain. Sequenced material: adjacent normal tissue. The sequence was collected from a female donor with papillary thyroid cancer or a benign thyroid nodule (not recorded which). Some clones in this sample may be carry-over from other donors' samples. This chain's CDR3 is CASSLQRYEQYF. In DNA, the CDR3 is TGTGCCAGCAGTTTACAGAGATACGAGCAGTACTTC.